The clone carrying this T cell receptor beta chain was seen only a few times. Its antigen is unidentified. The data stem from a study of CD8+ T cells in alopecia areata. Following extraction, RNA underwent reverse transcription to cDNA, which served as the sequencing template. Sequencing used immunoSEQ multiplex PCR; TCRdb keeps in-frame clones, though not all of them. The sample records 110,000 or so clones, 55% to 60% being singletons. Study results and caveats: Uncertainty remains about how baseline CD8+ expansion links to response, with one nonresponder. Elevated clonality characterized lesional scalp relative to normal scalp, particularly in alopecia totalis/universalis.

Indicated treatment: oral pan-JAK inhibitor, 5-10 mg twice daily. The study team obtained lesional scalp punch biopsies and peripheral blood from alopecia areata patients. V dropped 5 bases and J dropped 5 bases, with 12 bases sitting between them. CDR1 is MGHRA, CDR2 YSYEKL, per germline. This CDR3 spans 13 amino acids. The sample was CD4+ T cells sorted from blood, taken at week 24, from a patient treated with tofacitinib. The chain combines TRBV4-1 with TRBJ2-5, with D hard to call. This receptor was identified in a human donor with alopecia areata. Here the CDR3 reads CASSGDSSETQYF. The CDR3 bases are TGCGCCAGCAGCGGTGACTCGTCGGAGACCCAGTACTTC.